This T cell receptor (beta chain) originates from a study of response to subunit inactivated influenza vaccine. Study results and caveats: Authors suggested few new T cells are recruited by each seasonal influenza vaccination.

TCRdb called the RT-PCR reads again in MiXCR, with one record for every CDR3 protein. The sample contains 500,000 or so distinct CDR3 sequences, approximately 15% of which appear only once. This clonotype appeared many times. Antigen specificity is unknown. The specimen was CD4+ T cells sorted from PBMCs, collected less than 30 months after vaccination. This clonotype was obtained from a man aged 50-75 years who received an inactivated influenza vaccine.

The CDR3 is CATSDLQGRGTQYF. For the CDR3, the DNA is TGTGCCACCAGTGATTTGCAGGGGCGAGGGACCCAGTACTTC. The chain combines TRBV24-1 with TRBJ2-5, with D tentatively TRBD1 (6 bases). Germline values: CDR1 KGHDR, CDR2 SFDVKD. The CDR3 is 14 amino acids. The ends were cut back, 0 bases at V and 7 bases at J, with 11 bases in the middle.